This T cell receptor (beta chain) was recovered during a study of vaccination and CD4 T cells after COVID-19. Treatment reported: approximately nine-day PBMC culture with coronavirus spike peptide pools or control peptides (ViraFEST assay). The Oncomine TCR Beta short-read assay sequenced DNA from cultured CD4+ T cells. Cultured CD4+ T cells were the source of extracted genomic DNA. A single record per CDR3 protein comes from TCRdb applying MiXCR to the PCR reads. This sample yields 15,000 to 18,000 distinct CDR3 sequences, of which about half are seen a single time; roughly a sixth belongs to the top ten. Germline V lookup: CDR1 MNHNS, CDR2 SASEGT. The V and J ends lost 7 bases and 6 bases respectively, with 15 bases between them. This CDR3 comprises 14 residues. Comments on this clonotype: The antigen is unknown.

The sample here was CD4+ T cells from blood, cultured in vitro, taken before SARS-CoV-2 vaccination. This clonotype was sampled from a human donor who had recovered from COVID-19. V is TRBV6-1 and J is TRBJ2-2; D uncertain. The CDR3 DNA reads as TGTGCCAGCATCCCCCAATCTGGGTCCGGGGAGCTGTTTTTT. Encoded protein: CASIPQSGSGELFF.